A selection of T cell receptor beta chains follows, all from one sample in a study of T cell changes during pregnancy in multiple sclerosis. Data came from immunoSEQ multiplex PCR; TCRdb stores just in-frame clones and leaves some out. The data hold 50,000 or so clones, with more than 85% observed a single time. The source material was peripheral blood, sampled after pregnancy. These receptors were obtained from a female donor in good health, enrolled as a control in a pregnancy study. Each CDR3 is given with its conserved first and last residue. D genes are given only for firm matches. Where a row states a size, it is once, few, many or the class of an expanded clone; other rows omit it.

v_gene	abundance	d_gene	j_gene	CDR3aa	CDR3nt
TRBV7-2	NA	TRBD1	TRBJ1-2	CASSLDSLGQGYTF	TGTGCCAGCAGCTTGGACTCCTTGGGACAGGGCTACACCTTC
TRBV5-1	NA	NA	TRBJ2-7	CASSSQRAASYEQYF	TGCGCCAGCAGTAGCCAGCGGGCCGCATCCTACGAGCAGTACTTC
TRBV27	NA	TRBD2	TRBJ2-2	CASSFRGGANTGELFF	TGTGCCAGCAGTTTTCGGGGGGGCGCGAACACCGGGGAGCTGTTTTTT
TRBV4-1	NA	NA	TRBJ2-7	CASSQGTDGTYEQYF	TGCGCCAGCAGCCAAGGGACAGATGGTACCTACGAGCAGTACTTC
TRBV7-9	NA	TRBD1	TRBJ1-1	CASSRLQGANTEAFF	TGTGCCAGCAGCCGCTTACAGGGGGCGAACACTGAAGCTTTCTTT
TRBV18	NA	TRBD1	TRBJ1-1	CASSPRFQGAVDTEAFF	TGTGCCAGCTCGCCGCGATTTCAGGGGGCGGTCGACACTGAAGCTTTCTTT
TRBV5-1	NA	TRBD2	TRBJ2-2	CASSLWSGGSTGELFF	TGCGCCAGCAGCTTGTGGAGCGGGGGGTCTACCGGGGAGCTGTTTTTT
TRBV5-4	NA	NA	TRBJ2-7	CASSLDRPSYEQYF	TGTGCCAGCAGCTTGGACAGGCCCTCCTACGAGCAGTACTTC
TRBV27	NA	NA	TRBJ1-4	CASSFDPGFGSEKLFF	TGTGCCAGCAGTTTTGATCCGGGGTTCGGTAGTGAAAAACTGTTTTTT
TRBV6-5	NA	TRBD1	TRBJ1-1	CASTRTGRAEAFF	TGTGCCAGCACCCGGACAGGTAGAGCCGAAGCTTTCTTT
TRBV19	NA	NA	TRBJ1-2	CASSGRDGLYGYTF	TGTGCCAGTAGTGGGAGGGACGGTCTCTATGGCTACACCTTC
TRBV11-3	NA	TRBD1	TRBJ2-1	CASSSGGTTAYNEQFF	TGTGCCAGCAGCTCAGGGGGTACGACAGCCTACAATGAGCAGTTCTTC
TRBV5-6	NA	NA	TRBJ1-3	CASSLGGSGNTIYF	TGTGCCAGCAGCTTGGGAGGGTCTGGAAACACCATATATTTT
TRBV2	NA	TRBD2	TRBJ2-7	CASKTGLAGSYEQYF	TGTGCCAGCAAGACGGGACTAGCCGGCTCCTACGAGCAGTACTTC
TRBV19	NA	NA	TRBJ1-2	CASSITWGGTNYGYTF	TGTGCCAGTAGTATTACGTGGGGAGGGACTAACTATGGCTACACCTTC
TRBV2	NA	TRBD1	TRBJ1-5	CASALGQTSNQPQHF	TGTGCCAGCGCCCTGGGACAGACAAGCAATCAGCCCCAGCATTTT
TRBV30	NA	TRBD1	TRBJ1-3	CAWSRLRDSSGNTIYF	TGTGCCTGGAGCCGACTCCGGGACAGCTCTGGAAACACCATATATTTT
TRBV6-6	NA	TRBD1	TRBJ2-7	CASSTRGTGGNEQYF	TGTGCCAGCAGTACACGGGGGACAGGTGGAAACGAGCAGTACTTC
TRBV19	NA	NA	TRBJ1-1	CASSIGFGRNTEAFF	TGTGCCAGTAGTATTGGGTTCGGGAGGAACACTGAAGCTTTCTTT
TRBV6-1	NA	NA	TRBJ1-5	CASSDRGSPEPQHF	TGTGCCAGCAGTGACAGGGGATCCCCGGAGCCCCAGCATTTT
TRBV5-1	NA	TRBD1	TRBJ2-7	CASSLRTGLDEQYF	TGCGCCAGCAGCCTCAGGACAGGGTTGGACGAGCAGTACTTC
TRBV9	NA	TRBD1	TRBJ1-5	CASSGEGGTANQPQHF	TGTGCCAGCAGTGGAGAAGGGGGGACAGCAAATCAGCCCCAGCATTTT
TRBV27	once	NA	TRBJ2-5	CASRPDGNKETQYF	TGTGCCAGCAGACCCGACGGGAACAAAGAGACCCAGTACTTC
TRBV18	once	TRBD1	TRBJ1-4	CASSPPGQGNEKLFF	TGTGCCAGCTCACCCCCGGGACAGGGGAATGAAAAACTGTTTTTT
TRBV6-1	NA	NA	TRBJ1-1	CASSPGYTEAFF	TGTGCCAGCAGTCCGGGATACACTGAAGCTTTCTTT
TRBV6-5	once	NA	TRBJ1-1	CASSYTRALNTEAFF	TGTGCCAGCAGTTACACTAGGGCTTTGAACACTGAAGCTTTCTTT